The 30 T cell receptor beta chains below come from one sample, sequenced in a study of beta chain features in type 1 diabetes. Sequencing targeted expressed TCRB transcripts, as all isolated RNA had been reverse transcribed. The data were produced by immunoSEQ multiplex PCR, yet TCRdb's version contains in-frame clones alone and is incomplete. The sample consists of a few hundred thousand clones, roughly 13% of them appearing once. Sequenced material: naive CD4+ T cells from blood. The receptors here all came from a man aged 30 to 45 in good health.

This clone appeared a few times. CDR3 DNA: TGCAGCGTTGAACTAGCGGGGCACACAGATACGCAGTATTTT. This codes for CSVELAGHTDTQYF. The genes are TRBV29-1 and TRBJ2-3, with 9 bases lining up with TRBD2. The CDR3 is 14 residues long. Unmatched junction bases numbered 2, after V lost 2 bases and J lost 2 bases. The germline V gene encodes CDR1 SQVTM and CDR2 ANQGSEA.

J is TRBJ2-1 and V is TRBV18, with a tentative D call TRBD2 (6 bases). The CDR3 sequence is 13 residues long. Germline values: CDR1 KGHSH, CDR2 LQKENI. Trimming took off 4 bases at V and 8 bases at J, with 12 bases between the two ends. The CDR3 loop is CASSRPTGDEQFF. CDR3 DNA sequence: TGTGCCAGCTCACGACCGACGGGGGATGAGCAGTTCTTC.

This clone appeared a few times. This chain joins TRBV7-3 and TRBJ2-5; a weak D match, TRBD2 (6 bases). Germline CDR1 and CDR2: SGHTA and FQGTGA. V was pared by 4 bases and J by 4 bases, with 13 bases between. The CDR3 loop spans 14 amino acids. The CDR3 reads CASSSDVGGETQYF. The CDR3 coding sequence is TGTGCCAGCAGCTCCGACGTGGGGGGAGAGACCCAGTACTTC.

V is TRBV2 and J is TRBJ2-7; the D call may be TRBD1 or TRBD2 (5 bases each). The ends were cut back, 6 bases at V and 0 bases at J, with 15 bases in the middle. Germline V gene lookup returns CDR1 SNHLY and CDR2 FYNNEI. CDR3 length: 15 amino acids. CDR3 sequence: CASSAGRGHSYEQYF. CDR3 nucleotides: TGTGCCAGCAGCGCCGGTCGGGGCCACTCCTACGAGCAGTACTTC.

The rearrangement uses TRBV29-1 and TRBJ2-6, with 10 bases lining up with TRBD1. The CDR3 totals 16 residues. The ends lost 4 bases at V and 1 base at J; junction bases unmatched: 4. Germline CDR1 SQVTM, CDR2 ANQGSEA. This chain's CDR3 is CSVGQGANSGANVLTF. CDR3 nucleotide sequence: TGCAGCGTTGGACAGGGGGCGAATTCTGGGGCCAACGTCCTGACTTTC.

The chain links TRBV10-3 to TRBJ1-1, with D possibly being TRBD1 (6 bases). Trimming removed 5 bases from V and 0 bases from J, with 16 bases in between. CDR1 is ENHRY and CDR2 is SYGVKD in the germline V gene. The CDR3 has 16 amino acids. The CDR3 DNA follows: TGTGCCATCAGTCCCCCGGGGGCTTCTGTGAACACTGAAGCTTTCTTT. Amino acids: CAISPPGASVNTEAFF.

The chain is built from TRBV27 and TRBJ2-7; 7 bases match TRBD2. This CDR3 is built from 14 residues. Germline V gene sequence: CDR1 MNHEY, CDR2 SMNVEV (reference sequence). V was pared by 6 bases and J by 1 base, with 6 bases of the junction left unmatched. The CDR3 reads CASRPWDYSYEQYV. The CDR3 coding sequence is TGTGCCAGCAGGCCTTGGGACTATTCCTACGAGCAGTACGTC.

This clone has more than one count but fewer than ten. This chain connects TRBV15 to TRBJ2-2, with D perhaps given as TRBD1 or TRBD2 (5 bases each). This CDR3 comprises 15 residues. Trimming took 5 bases from V and 5 from J, leaving 15 bases between them. Per the germline V gene, CDR1 is LNHNV and CDR2 is YYDKDF (reference sequence). CDR3 amino acids: CATSLAGSATGELFF. CDR3 nucleotide sequence: TGTGCCACCAGCTTGGCAGGGAGCGCGACCGGGGAGCTGTTTTTT.

In its sample, this clone was seen a few times. The J gene is TRBJ1-1, the V gene TRBV6-6, with D maybe TRBD1 (5 bases). V was pared by 6 bases and J by 2 bases, with 10 bases between. This CDR3 is built from 13 residues. Germline values: CDR1 MNHNY, CDR2 SVGAGI (reference sequence). This CDR3 reads CASRSTANTEAFF. CDR3 DNA: TGTGCCAGCAGGTCGACAGCAAACACTGAAGCTTTCTTT.

This clone was observed a handful of times. The V gene is TRBV14, the J gene TRBJ2-5, with 7 bases fitting TRBD2. Per germline, CDR1 SGHDN and CDR2 FVKESK. The CDR3 runs to 13 residues. With V trimmed by 4 bases and J by 7 bases, 6 bases remained unmatched. The CDR3 DNA follows: TGTGCCAGCAGCCCCCGGACTAGTGGGACCCAGTACTTC. Its translation: CASSPRTSGTQYF.

Here the CDR3 DNA reads TGTGCCTGGGTACCCGCTAGCACAGATACGCAGTATTTT. Its protein is CAWVPASTDTQYF. The chain is built from TRBV30 and TRBJ2-3; D is ambiguous. V was pared by 5 bases and J by 0 bases, with 9 bases between. This CDR3 contains 13 residues. Germline loops: CDR1 GTSNPN, CDR2 SVGIG (reference sequence).

This clone was detected ten times or more. The chain couples TRBV7-2 to TRBJ2-1; TRBD2 matches at 10 bases. The trim removed 1 base at V and 3 bases at J, leaving 6 bases unmatched. The CDR3 loop spans 17 amino acids. CDR1 is SGHTA, CDR2 FQGNSA, per germline. In DNA form, the CDR3 reads TGTGCCAGCAGCTTAGGAAGCGGGAGGGCCTACTACAATGAGCAGTTCTTC. Protein: CASSLGSGRAYYNEQFF. The complete variable domain, with remaining parts taken from reference TRBV7-2 and TRBJ2-1, reads GAGVSQSPSNKVTEKGKDVELRCDPISGHTALYWYRQSLGQGLEFLIYFQGNSAPDKSGLPSDRFSAERTGGSVSTLTIQRTQQEDSAVYLCASSLGSGRAYYNEQFFGPGTRLTVL.

This chain joins TRBV10-3 and TRBJ2-7; D remains unclear. Germline-derived CDR1 and CDR2 are ENHRY and SYGVKD. The V and J ends lost 0 bases and 2 bases respectively, with 8 bases between them. The CDR3 covers 14 residues. The CDR3 protein is CAISESAEPYEQYV. Written as DNA, the CDR3 is TGTGCCATCAGTGAGTCGGCAGAACCCTACGAGCAGTACGTC.

A few counts support this clone. Other DNA sequences of this sample code for an identical CDR3. This chain joins TRBV5-4 and TRBJ2-5; D is undetermined. With 1 base removed from V and 3 bases from J, the gap between germline ends came to 7 bases. Per the germline V gene, CDR1 is SGHNT and CDR2 is YYREEE (reference sequence). The CDR3 length is 13 residues. The CDR3 bases are TGTGCCAGCAGCTTGCGGGCGGAAGAGACCCAGTACTTC. Its translation: CASSLRAEETQYF.

This clone was detected only a few times. This chain uses TRBV12-5 with TRBJ1-1; D gene ambiguous. The CDR3 is made up of 16 amino acids. The V gene's germline CDR1 is LGHNT and CDR2 FRNRAP. Trimming shortened V by 4 bases and J by 0 bases, and 15 bases separated the two germline ends. This CDR3 is CASGSRTDAMNTEAFF. CDR3 DNA sequence: TGTGCTAGTGGTTCAAGGACTGACGCCATGAACACTGAAGCTTTCTTT.

This clone was counted only a few times. In the same sample, other DNA sequences code for this CDR3. The chain carries TRBV20-1 and TRBJ2-5; D is unclear. The CDR3 is made up of 11 amino acids. Trimming shortened V by 3 bases and J by 2 bases, and 4 bases separated the two germline ends. CDR1 DFQATT and CDR2 SNEGSKA come from the germline V gene (reference sequence). The CDR3 sequence is CSASGQETQYF. The CDR3, as DNA: TGCAGTGCTAGTGGACAAGAGACCCAGTACTTC.

The chain recombines TRBV9 with TRBJ2-1; 16 bases fit TRBD2. Germline V CDR1 and CDR2: SGDLS, YYNGEE. The CDR3 totals 18 residues. The V segment lost 0 bases and the J segment 5 bases; nucleotides outside the gene matches: 5. The CDR3 protein is CASSVGGLAGGRNNEQFF. The CDR3 region has the DNA TGTGCCAGCAGCGTAGGGGGACTAGCGGGAGGGAGAAACAATGAGCAGTTCTTC.

The table lists this clone with a count of one. The rearrangement joins TRBV7-9 to TRBJ1-1, with D uncertain. Looked up from germline, CDR1 is SEHNR and CDR2 is FQNEAQ (reference sequence). The CDR3 contains 14 residues. Trimming took 0 bases from V and 6 from J, leaving 11 bases between them. CDR3 protein: CASSLAEVGAEAFF. CDR3 sequence (DNA): TGTGCCAGCAGCTTAGCTGAAGTTGGAGCTGAAGCTTTCTTT.

This clone has just a few counts. This chain connects TRBV20-1 to TRBJ2-5; no firm D call. Trimming cost V 6 bases and J 4 bases, with 9 bases left between them. The CDR3 length is 11 residues. The V gene's germline CDR1 is DFQATT and CDR2 SNEGSKA (reference sequence). The CDR3 DNA reads TGCAGTGCCGAATGGGGAGAGACCCAGTACTTC. Protein: CSAEWGETQYF.

This clone was found a few times. V gene TRBV15 combines with J gene TRBJ1-5; 9 positions match TRBD1. V lost 0 bases, J lost 7 bases, and 7 bases stayed unmatched. The germline V gene has CDR1 LNHNV and CDR2 YYDKDF (reference sequence). The CDR3 runs 16 residues. The DNA for the CDR3 is TGTGCCACCAGCAGAGATAAGACAGGGGGAAGGCAGCCCCAGCATTTT. Its protein product is CATSRDKTGGRQPQHF.

V and J are TRBV4-3 and TRBJ2-7; perhaps D is TRBD1 or TRBD2 (6 bases each). Germline V CDR1 and CDR2: LGHNA, YSLEER. This CDR3 is built from 15 residues. V was shortened by 1 base and J by 1 base, with 11 bases between the two germline ends. CDR3 protein: CASSQVADSSYEQYF. The CDR3 DNA is TGCGCCAGCAGCCAAGTAGCGGACAGTTCCTACGAGCAGTACTTC.

This chain connects TRBV29-1 to TRBJ1-3, with D perhaps matching TRBD1 (5 bases). V was shortened by 1 base and J by 10 bases, with 23 bases between the two germline ends. The germline V gene has CDR1 SQVTM and CDR2 ANQGSEA. The CDR3 has 16 amino acids. CDR3 DNA sequence: TGCAGCGTTGAAGGATATCACGGGGCGACGACTGGGACCATATATTTT. Its translation is CSVEGYHGATTGTIYF.

The table lists this clone with a few counts. The chain joins TRBV7-8 to TRBJ2-2; the D is unclear. The CDR3 is made up of 17 amino acids. Looked up from germline, CDR1 is SGHVS and CDR2 is FQNEAQ. Trimming pared 7 bases from V and 2 bases from J, leaving 20 bases between. The CDR3 sequence: CASTPGLRQVNTGELFF. Written as DNA, the CDR3 is TGTGCCAGCACCCCAGGTTTGAGACAAGTCAACACCGGGGAGCTGTTTTTT.

This clone was seen a few times. The CDR3, as DNA: TGTGCCAGCAGCACCCGGACGCAAGTGGGTGGGTCACCCCTCCACTTT. This translates into CASSTRTQVGGSPLHF. The chain joins TRBV9 to TRBJ1-6, with D uncertain. Germline V CDR1 and CDR2: SGDLS, YYNGEE. CDR3 length: 16 residues. Trimming stripped 4 bases from V and 10 bases from J, with 21 bases between. The variable domain in full, completed from reference TRBV9 and TRBJ1-6, reads DSGVTQTPKHLITATGQRVTLRCSPRSGDLSVYWYQQSLDQGLQFLIQYYNGEERAKGNILERFSAQQFPDLHSELNLSSLELGDSALYFCASSTRTQVGGSPLHFGNGTRLTVT.

V usage is TRBV19 and J usage is TRBJ2-7, with 9 bases identical to TRBD1. J gave up 5 bases and V 4 bases, and 3 bases lay outside the gene matches. The germline CDR1 and CDR2 sequences are LNHDA and SQIVND (reference sequence). The CDR3 consists of 13 residues. As DNA, the CDR3 is TGTGCCAGTAGTAAACAGGGGGCTCACGAGCAGTACTTC. This codes for CASSKQGAHEQYF.

This clone was observed a few times. The chain uses TRBV7-9 and TRBJ1-1, with TRBD1 identical over 8 bases. This CDR3 contains 19 residues. Germline CDR1 SEHNR, CDR2 FQNEAQ (reference sequence). V was clipped by 1 base and J by 1 base; unmatched bases: 14. CDR3 DNA sequence: TGTGCCAGCAGCTTAGATTTTTGGGGACAGGTGGATAGGAACACTGAAGCTTTCTTT. As protein: CASSLDFWGQVDRNTEAFF. The full variable domain, in which reference TRBV7-9 and TRBJ1-1 provide the parts outside the CDR3, is DTGVSQNPRHKITKRGQNVTFRCDPISEHNRLYWYRQTLGQGPEFLTYFQNEAQLEKSRLLSDRFSAERPKGSFSTLEIQRTEQGDSAMYLCASSLDFWGQVDRNTEAFFGQGTRLTVV.

The chain joins TRBV19 to TRBJ2-7; D is perhaps TRBD2 (6 bases). The CDR3 loop spans 15 amino acids. Germline lookup yields CDR1 LNHDA and CDR2 SQIVND (reference sequence). V dropped 4 bases and J dropped 0 bases, with 13 bases sitting between them. CDR3: CASSKGGVISYEQYF. CDR3 nucleotide sequence: TGTGCCAGTAGTAAAGGCGGGGTGATCTCCTACGAGCAGTACTTC.

The chain combines TRBV15 with TRBJ2-7, with 8 nucleotides matching TRBD1. Germline CDR1 is LNHNV and CDR2 is YYDKDF (reference sequence). This CDR3 is 14 amino acids long. CDR3 in DNA: TGTGCCACCAGCCCCGACAGGGGACCTTACGGGCAGTACGTC. This gives the protein CATSPDRGPYGQYV.

This clone was counted only a few times. The chain recombines TRBV19 with TRBJ2-1, with a tentative D call TRBD2 (5 bases). Germline CDR1 is LNHDA and CDR2 is SQIVND (reference sequence). V gave up 5 bases and J gave up 9 bases, with 20 bases separating them. This CDR3 has 15 amino acids. In DNA form, the CDR3 reads TGTGCCAGTAGTCCCCGTGCGACGGACTCCATTGAGCAGTTCTTC. Translating gives CASSPRATDSIEQFF.

Comments on this clone: Distinct nucleotide sequences in the sample also encode this CDR3. The chain has TRBV30 and TRBJ1-2, with 9 bases identical to TRBD1. Trimming took 3 bases from V and 3 from J; bases not matched to a gene: 2. The germline gives CDR1 GTSNPN, CDR2 SVGIG (reference sequence). The CDR3 spans 13 residues. The CDR3 spells CAWRTGGDYGYTF. Written as DNA, the CDR3 is TGTGCCTGGAGAACAGGGGGCGACTATGGCTACACCTTC.